A single sample is the source of the 22 T cell receptor beta chains below, sequenced in a study of CD8 T cells in Susac syndrome. RNA in amounts of roughly 0.5 to 1 ug was reverse transcribed with random hexamers. Each CDR3 protein is one row after TCRdb ran MiXCR on the immunoSEQ multiplex PCR reads. The sample includes over 80,000 distinct CDR3 sequences, 90% to 95% of them seen just once. The sequenced material came from CD8+ T cells from PBMCs. These receptors originate from a human donor in good health.

The V and J genes are TRBV7-6 and TRBJ2-1; the match to TRBD2 covers 8 bases. Germline CDR1 SGHVS, CDR2 FNYEAQ. The V segment lost 1 base and the J segment 8 bases; nucleotides outside the gene matches: 13. This CDR3 spans 17 amino acids. CDR3: CASSLGRGGQSLYEQFF. CDR3 coding DNA: TGTGCCAGCAGCTTAGGACGGGGGGGCCAGTCTCTCTATGAGCAGTTCTTC. Complete variable domain (other parts from reference TRBV7-6 and TRBJ2-1): GAGVSQSPRYKVTKRGQDVALRCDPISGHVSLYWYRQALGQGPEFLTYFNYEAQQDKSGLPNDRFSAERPEGSISTLTIQRTEQRDSAMYRCASSLGRGGQSLYEQFFGPGTRLTVL.

This clonotype showed up just a few times. This chain joins TRBV7-2 and TRBJ2-5; no firm D call. The V end was cut by 1 base, the J end by 5 bases, with 5 bases between. This CDR3 is built from 12 residues. The germline gives CDR1 SGHTA, CDR2 FQGNSA. In DNA, the CDR3 is TGTGCCAGCAGCTTAGGGTCTGAGACCCAGTACTTC. Translated, it gives CASSLGSETQYF.

This chain connects TRBV20-1 to TRBJ2-1; 11 bases map to TRBD2. J was trimmed by 0 bases and V by 7 bases; bases with no gene match: 5. CDR1 DFQATT and CDR2 SNEGSKA come from the germline V gene (reference sequence). This CDR3 has 15 amino acids. CDR3 DNA: TGCAGTGTAGCGGGGGGGGGAAGCTCCTACAATGAGCAGTTCTTC. Its translation: CSVAGGGSSYNEQFF.

The sample holds one count of this clonotype. The chain carries TRBV18 and TRBJ1-2, with TRBD1 as a possible D gene (6 bases). Trimming left V 3 bases short and J 5 bases short, with 19 bases between. The CDR3 is 16 residues long. The V gene's germline CDR1 is KGHSH and CDR2 LQKENI. CDR3 in DNA: TGTGCCAGCTCACCCTACCCAGATGGAGGGGGATATGGCTACACCTTC. It encodes CASSPYPDGGGYGYTF.

The J gene is TRBJ1-5, the V gene TRBV27; D might be TRBD1 (6 bases). The germline CDR1 and CDR2 sequences are MNHEY and SMNVEV (reference sequence). This CDR3 comprises 14 residues. Trimming pared 3 bases from V and 6 bases from J, leaving 12 bases between. As DNA, the CDR3 is TGTGCCAGCAGTTTGGGGCAGGGGACTCAGCCCCAGCATTTT. Protein product: CASSLGQGTQPQHF.

V usage is TRBV20-1 and J usage is TRBJ2-3; either TRBD1 or TRBD2 may supply D (5 bases each). The CDR3 sequence is 15 residues long. V was cut by 6 bases and J by 2 bases, with 18 bases left in between. Germline-derived CDR1 and CDR2 are DFQATT and SNEGSKA (reference sequence). The CDR3 protein is CSAAHRDHFTDTQYF. The DNA of the CDR3 is TGCAGTGCGGCTCACCGGGACCACTTCACAGATACGCAGTATTTT.

V and J are TRBV9 and TRBJ1-2; D gene uncertain. CDR3 size: 14 residues. The V gene lost 1 base and the J gene lost 6 bases, with 13 bases spanning the gap. CDR1 is SGDLS, CDR2 YYNGEE, per germline. The CDR3 bases are TGTGCCAGCAGCGTATCCGCGGGCATGGATGGCTACACCTTC. Translated, it gives CASSVSAGMDGYTF.

The rearrangement uses TRBV19 and TRBJ1-5; D not resolved. The germline V gene encodes CDR1 LNHDA and CDR2 SQIVND (reference sequence). The CDR3 sequence is 15 residues long. Trimming took off 5 bases at V and 0 bases at J, with 11 bases between the two ends. The CDR3 reads CASSGGQHSNQPQHF. The DNA for the CDR3 is TGTGCCAGTAGTGGAGGGCAACATAGCAATCAGCCCCAGCATTTT.

The rearrangement joins TRBV3-1 to TRBJ2-5, with D possibly TRBD2 on 6 matching bases. The CDR3 is 17 residues long. CDR1 is LGHDT, CDR2 YNNKEL, per germline (reference sequence). V was pared by 0 bases and J by 6 bases, with 20 bases between. The DNA for the CDR3 is TGTGCCAGCAGCCAAGAACTTCTCGTCCTGGGGGGAAAGACCCAGTACTTC. Amino acids: CASSQELLVLGGKTQYF.

This chain joins TRBV6-1 and TRBJ1-5, with D maybe TRBD1 (5 bases). Germline V gene lookup returns CDR1 MNHNS and CDR2 SASEGT. This CDR3 comprises 16 residues. The V gene lost 7 bases and the J gene lost 3 bases, with 19 bases spanning the gap. CDR3 nucleotide sequence: TGTGCCAGCACCCAGCCAAAGGACGGACACAATCAGCCCCAGCATTTT. It specifies CASTQPKDGHNQPQHF.

The chain has TRBV11-1 and TRBJ2-2, with D perhaps matching TRBD2 (6 bases). Germline lookup yields CDR1 SGHAT and CDR2 FQDESV (reference sequence). This CDR3 comprises 15 residues. Trimming removed 4 bases from V and 5 bases from J, with 14 bases in between. Here the CDR3 DNA reads TGTGCCAGCAGCTCCCTTAAGGCGGGGACCGGGGAGCTGTTTTTT. Translation gives CASSSLKAGTGELFF.

This chain uses TRBV7-6 with TRBJ1-6; 8 bases agree with TRBD1. CDR1 and CDR2 (germline): SGHVS, FNYEAQ. J lost 7 bases, V lost 0 bases, and 5 bases had no gene match. This CDR3 contains 16 residues. The chain's CDR3 is CASSLALTGENSPLHF. CDR3 nucleotides: TGTGCCAGCAGCTTAGCCTTGACAGGGGAAAATTCACCCCTCCACTTT.

The CDR3 bases are TGTGCCAGCAGCACCCCCGCGGGCTACACCTTC. It codes for CASSTPAGYTF. This sequence joins TRBV12-3 or TRBV12-4 and TRBJ1-2; D gene uncertain. With 6 bases removed from V and 8 bases from J, the gap between germline ends came to 10 bases. The CDR3 is made up of 11 amino acids.

This clonotype was found once. The CDR3: CASSPGGVRYSPLHF. CDR3 DNA sequence: TGTGCCAGCAGCCCAGGCGGGGTGAGGTATTCACCCCTCCACTTT. This chain links TRBV9 with TRBJ1-6; D is uncertain. This CDR3 region has 15 residues. V dropped 4 bases and J dropped 8 bases, with 16 bases sitting between them. Germline V lookup: CDR1 SGDLS, CDR2 YYNGEE.

The rearrangement links TRBV5-1 to TRBJ2-3, with 13 bases identical to TRBD2. Trimming cost V 4 bases and J 5 bases; bases outside gene matches: 4. Germline CDR1 is SGHRS and CDR2 is YFSETQ. The CDR3 has 15 amino acids. The CDR3 DNA sequence: TGCGCCAGCAGCGGGACTAGCGGGGTTGAAGATACGCAGTATTTT. Translated: CASSGTSGVEDTQYF.

This chain links TRBV11-1 with TRBJ1-4, with a possible D match to TRBD1 (6 bases). Germline CDR1 SGHAT, CDR2 FQDESV (reference sequence). The CDR3 spans 17 residues. V gave up 4 bases and J gave up 11 bases, with 26 bases separating them. The CDR3 loop reads CASSSPSAEGGSRKLFF. The CDR3 DNA sequence: TGTGCCAGCAGCTCCCCTTCAGCCGAAGGGGGATCCCGGAAACTGTTTTTT.

The V gene is TRBV3-1, the J gene TRBJ2-5; D is ambiguous. This CDR3 contains 15 residues. Germline CDR1 LGHDT, CDR2 YNNKEL (reference sequence). V lost 4 bases to trimming and J lost 1 base, with 13 bases between them. For the CDR3, the DNA is TGTGCCAGCAGCCGTGGCGGCGACGGCCAAGAGACCCAGTACTTC. Its translation is CASSRGGDGQETQYF.

The chain's CDR3 is CASSDGGYGGTEAFF. The CDR3 region has the DNA TGCGCCAGCAGTGATGGAGGGTACGGTGGCACTGAAGCTTTCTTT. V usage is TRBV10-2 and J usage is TRBJ1-1, with D unresolved. CDR1 WSHSY and CDR2 SAAADI come from the germline V gene. This CDR3 is 15 amino acids long. The V end lost 3 bases, the J end lost 4 bases, and 15 bases lay between the germline ends.

J is TRBJ2-1 and V is TRBV6-5; 8 bases fit TRBD1. This CDR3 is built from 16 residues. The junction had 5 bases not matched to a gene; V was cut back by 0 bases and J by 4 bases. CDR1 is MNHEY, CDR2 SVGAGI, per germline. The CDR3 DNA reads as TGTGCCAGCAGTTACTCGGCCAGGGGGCTATACAATGAGCAGTTCTTC. It specifies CASSYSARGLYNEQFF.

This clonotype was recorded once. The chain recombines TRBV24-1 with TRBJ1-1, with D tentatively TRBD1 (6 bases). The V end was cut by 4 bases, the J end by 7 bases, with 18 bases between. The germline gives CDR1 KGHDR, CDR2 SFDVKD. This CDR3 contains 15 residues. CDR3 bases: TGTGCCACCAGTGAGGCGGACAGAGACATTTTTGAAGCTTTCTTT. Translating gives CATSEADRDIFEAFF.

This chain uses TRBV2 with TRBJ2-7; 12 positions match TRBD2. V lost 3 bases, J lost 4 bases, and 1 base stayed unmatched. Germline V gene sequence: CDR1 SNHLY, CDR2 FYNNEI. There are 14 residues in the CDR3. The CDR3 protein is CASSETSGGYEQYF. In DNA form, the CDR3 reads TGTGCCAGCAGTGAGACTAGCGGGGGTTACGAGCAGTACTTC.

The chain links TRBV5-1 to TRBJ2-7; 8 bases line up with TRBD1. The V gene end was trimmed by 5 bases and the J gene end by 3 bases; junction bases not matched to a gene: 10. The CDR3 runs 15 residues. Germline CDR1 and CDR2: SGHRS and YFSETQ. The CDR3 bases are TGCGCCAGCAGACTAGACAGGGGAAGAGTCTACGAGCAGTACTTC. Residues: CASRLDRGRVYEQYF.